What follows is one T cell receptor (beta chain) and its context. Its antigen is not known. Method: immunoSEQ multiplex PCR; TCRdb's copy keeps in-frame clones and lacks some. There are about 2.2 million clones in the sample; about 92% occur only once, and 1.5% to 2% lies in the top ten. The naive CD8 population came from CD45RO-negative cells selected for CCR7, without terminally differentiated effector memory CD45RA+ cells. Free of recent acute infections or vaccinations, the donors were healthy HIV-negative adults. CDR1 is SQVTM, CDR2 ANQGSEA, per germline. Between the trimmed V and J ends, which lost 7 bases and 4 bases, there was a span of 22 bases. This CDR3 has 15 amino acids. The data were obtained in a study of shared clonotypes between healthy human individuals. Study as a whole: CD4 naive and memory got three plates each, CD8 naive two, CD8 memory one. Study outcomes and limitations: A generally larger estimated richness was seen in naive subsets than in memory subsets.

The gene calls are TRBV29-1 and TRBJ1-2, with TRBD1 as a possible D gene (6 bases). The TCR was taken from a man aged 18-30 years in good health. Some clones in this sample may be carry-over from other donors' samples. The specimen was naive CD8+ T cells from PBMCs. CDR3 nucleotide sequence: TGCAGCGCCCAAGGGGGGGCAGGGGACCTCTATGGCTACACCTTC. Amino acid sequence: CSAQGGAGDLYGYTF.